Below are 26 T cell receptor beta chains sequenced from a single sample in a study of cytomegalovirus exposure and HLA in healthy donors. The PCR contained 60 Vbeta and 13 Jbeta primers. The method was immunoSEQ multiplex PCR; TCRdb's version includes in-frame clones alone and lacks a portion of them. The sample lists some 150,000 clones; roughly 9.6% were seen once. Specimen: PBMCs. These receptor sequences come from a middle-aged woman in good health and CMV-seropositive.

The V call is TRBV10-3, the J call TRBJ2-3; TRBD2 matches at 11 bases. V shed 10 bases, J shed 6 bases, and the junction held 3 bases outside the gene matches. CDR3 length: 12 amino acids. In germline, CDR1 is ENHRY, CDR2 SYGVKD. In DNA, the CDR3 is TGTGCCAAGGGACTAGCGGAGGATACGCAGTATTTT. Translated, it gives CAKGLAEDTQYF.

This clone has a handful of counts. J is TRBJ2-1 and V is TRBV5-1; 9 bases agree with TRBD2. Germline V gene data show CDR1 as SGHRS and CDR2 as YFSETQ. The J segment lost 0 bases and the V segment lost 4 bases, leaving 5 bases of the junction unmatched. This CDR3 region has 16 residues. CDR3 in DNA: TGCGCCAGCAGCGTGCGGGGGGGGTTCTCCTACAATGAGCAGTTCTTC. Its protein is CASSVRGGFSYNEQFF.

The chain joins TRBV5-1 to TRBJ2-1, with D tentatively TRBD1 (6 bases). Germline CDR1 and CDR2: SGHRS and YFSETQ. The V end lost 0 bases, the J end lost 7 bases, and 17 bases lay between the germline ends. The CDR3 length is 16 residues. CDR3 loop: CASSLVGDMGENEQFF. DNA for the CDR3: TGCGCCAGCAGCTTGGTCGGGGACATGGGGGAAAATGAGCAGTTCTTC.

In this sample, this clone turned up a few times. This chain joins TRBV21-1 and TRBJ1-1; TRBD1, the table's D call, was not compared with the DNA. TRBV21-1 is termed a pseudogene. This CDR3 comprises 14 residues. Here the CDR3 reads CASSRTGRNTEAFF. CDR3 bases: TGTGCCAGCAGTAGGACAGGGAGGAACACTGAAGCTTTCTTT.

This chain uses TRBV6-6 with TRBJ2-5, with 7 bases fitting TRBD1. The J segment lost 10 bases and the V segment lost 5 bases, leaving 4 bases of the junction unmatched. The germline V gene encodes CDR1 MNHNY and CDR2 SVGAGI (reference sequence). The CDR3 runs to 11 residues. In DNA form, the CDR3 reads TGTGCCAGCAGTGAACAGGGGATCCAGTACTTC. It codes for CASSEQGIQYF.

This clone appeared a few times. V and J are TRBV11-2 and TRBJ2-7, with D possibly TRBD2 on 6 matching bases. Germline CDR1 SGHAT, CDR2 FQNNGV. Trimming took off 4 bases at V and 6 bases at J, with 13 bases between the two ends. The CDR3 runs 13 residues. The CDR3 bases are TGTGCCAGCAGCTCTAGGAGGGCCTCCGAGCAGTACTTC. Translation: CASSSRRASEQYF. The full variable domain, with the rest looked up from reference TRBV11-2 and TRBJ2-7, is EAGVAQSPRYKIIEKRQSVAFWCNPISGHATLYWYQQILGQGPKLLIQFQNNGVVDDSQLPKDRFSAERLKGVDSTLKIQPAKLEDSAVYLCASSSRRASEQYFGPGTRLTVT.

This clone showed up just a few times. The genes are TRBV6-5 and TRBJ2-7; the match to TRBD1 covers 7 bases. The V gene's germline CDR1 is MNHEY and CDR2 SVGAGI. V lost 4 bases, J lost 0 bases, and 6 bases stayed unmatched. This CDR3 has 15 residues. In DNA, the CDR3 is TGTGCCAGCAGTTCTACAGGGGATCCCTCCTACGAGCAGTACTTC. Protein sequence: CASSSTGDPSYEQYF.

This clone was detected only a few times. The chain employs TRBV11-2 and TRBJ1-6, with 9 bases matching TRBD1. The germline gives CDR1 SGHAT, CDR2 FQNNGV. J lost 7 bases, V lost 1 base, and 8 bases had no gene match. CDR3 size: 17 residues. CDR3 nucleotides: TGTGCCAGCAGCTTAGCCCTCTGGACAGGGGACAATTCACCCCTCCACTTT. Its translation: CASSLALWTGDNSPLHF.

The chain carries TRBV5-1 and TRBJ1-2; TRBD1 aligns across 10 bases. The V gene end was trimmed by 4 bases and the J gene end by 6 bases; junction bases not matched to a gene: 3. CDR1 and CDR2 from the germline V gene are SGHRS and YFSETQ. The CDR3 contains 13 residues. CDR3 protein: CASSRDRGNGYTF. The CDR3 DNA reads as TGCGCCAGCAGCCGGGACAGGGGCAATGGCTACACCTTC.

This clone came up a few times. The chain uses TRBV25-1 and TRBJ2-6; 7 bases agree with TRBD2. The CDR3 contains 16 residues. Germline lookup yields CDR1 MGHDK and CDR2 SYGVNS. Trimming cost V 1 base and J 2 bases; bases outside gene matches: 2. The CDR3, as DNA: TGTGCCAGCAGTGAATGGGGGGGTACTGGGGCCAACGTCCTGACTTTC. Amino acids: CASSEWGGTGANVLTF.

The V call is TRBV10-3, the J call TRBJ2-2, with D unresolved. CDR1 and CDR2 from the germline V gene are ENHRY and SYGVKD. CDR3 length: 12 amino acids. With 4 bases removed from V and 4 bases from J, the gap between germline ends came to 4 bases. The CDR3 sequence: CAISAGTGELFF. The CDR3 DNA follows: TGTGCCATCAGTGCCGGCACCGGGGAGCTGTTTTTT.

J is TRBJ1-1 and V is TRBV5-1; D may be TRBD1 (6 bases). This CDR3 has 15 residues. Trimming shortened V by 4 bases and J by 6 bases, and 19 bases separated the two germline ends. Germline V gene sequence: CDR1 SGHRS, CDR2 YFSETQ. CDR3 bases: TGCGCCAGCAGCACCTCCACAGGGTCGCTCGCTGAAGCTTTCTTT. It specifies CASSTSTGSLAEAFF.

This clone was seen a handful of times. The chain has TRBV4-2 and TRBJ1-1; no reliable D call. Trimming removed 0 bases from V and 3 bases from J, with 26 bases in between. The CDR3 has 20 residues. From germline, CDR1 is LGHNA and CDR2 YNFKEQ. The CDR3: CASSQEGGRLLAGMDTEAFF. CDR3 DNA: TGTGCCAGCAGCCAAGAAGGCGGGAGACTCCTCGCGGGGATGGACACTGAAGCTTTCTTT.

The CDR3 DNA follows: TGTGCCAGCAGCTCACAGACAGGGATGAACACTGAAGCTTTCTTT. This gives the protein CASSSQTGMNTEAFF. This sequence joins TRBV5-4 and TRBJ1-1; 7 bases align to TRBD1. CDR1 is SGHNT, CDR2 YYREEE, per germline (reference sequence). This CDR3 has 15 residues. V lost 3 bases and J lost 0; bases outside the gene matches: 5.

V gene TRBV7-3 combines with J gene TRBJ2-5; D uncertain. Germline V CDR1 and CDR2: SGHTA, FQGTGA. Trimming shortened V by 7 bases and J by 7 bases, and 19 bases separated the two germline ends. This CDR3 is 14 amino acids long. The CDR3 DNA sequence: TGTGCCAGCACCCCCAGTCTTTGGCAAAGGACCCAGTACTTC. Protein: CASTPSLWQRTQYF. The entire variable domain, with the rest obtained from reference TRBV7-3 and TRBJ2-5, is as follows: GAGVSQTPSNKVTEKGKYVELRCDPISGHTALYWYRQSLGQGPEFLIYFQGTGAADDSGLPNDRFFAVRPEGSVSTLKIQRTERGDSAVYLCASTPSLWQRTQYFGPGTRLLVL.

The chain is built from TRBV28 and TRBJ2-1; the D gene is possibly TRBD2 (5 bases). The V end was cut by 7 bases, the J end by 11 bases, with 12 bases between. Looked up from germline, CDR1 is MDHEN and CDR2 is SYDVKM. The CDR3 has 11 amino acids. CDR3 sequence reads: CASMTGVKQFF. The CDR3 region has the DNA TGTGCCAGCATGACCGGGGTAAAGCAGTTCTTC.

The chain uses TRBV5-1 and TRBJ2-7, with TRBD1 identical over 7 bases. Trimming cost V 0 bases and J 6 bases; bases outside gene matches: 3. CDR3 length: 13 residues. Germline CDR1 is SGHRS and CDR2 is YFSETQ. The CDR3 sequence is CASSLEQGSEQYF. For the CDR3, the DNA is TGCGCCAGCAGCTTGGAACAGGGGAGCGAGCAGTACTTC.

In DNA, the CDR3 is TGTGCCAGCAGCCCAATTAGCGGGGCTTACGAGCAGTACTTC. This codes for CASSPISGAYEQYF. This chain joins TRBV11-2 and TRBJ2-7; 8 bases align to TRBD2. Germline V lookup: CDR1 SGHAT, CDR2 FQNNGV. Trimming cost V 5 bases and J 4 bases; bases outside gene matches: 7. The CDR3 has 14 amino acids. Using reference TRBV11-2 and TRBJ2-7 for the parts outside the CDR3, the full variable domain is EAGVAQSPRYKIIEKRQSVAFWCNPISGHATLYWYQQILGQGPKLLIQFQNNGVVDDSQLPKDRFSAERLKGVDSTLKIQPAKLEDSAVYLCASSPISGAYEQYFGPGTRLTVT.

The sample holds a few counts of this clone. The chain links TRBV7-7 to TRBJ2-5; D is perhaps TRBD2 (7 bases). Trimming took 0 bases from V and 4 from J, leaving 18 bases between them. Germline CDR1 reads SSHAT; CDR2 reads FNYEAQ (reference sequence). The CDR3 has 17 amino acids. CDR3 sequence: CASSLADFGGLAETQYF. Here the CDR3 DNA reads TGTGCCAGCAGCTTAGCAGATTTCGGGGGGCTGGCAGAGACCCAGTACTTC.

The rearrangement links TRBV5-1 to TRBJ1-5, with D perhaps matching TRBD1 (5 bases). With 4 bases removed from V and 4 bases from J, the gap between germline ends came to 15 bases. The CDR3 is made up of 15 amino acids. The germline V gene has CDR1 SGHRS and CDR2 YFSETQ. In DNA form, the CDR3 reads TGCGCCAGCAGCGAAGTCGACAGCTGGAATCAGCCCCAGCATTTT. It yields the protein CASSEVDSWNQPQHF.

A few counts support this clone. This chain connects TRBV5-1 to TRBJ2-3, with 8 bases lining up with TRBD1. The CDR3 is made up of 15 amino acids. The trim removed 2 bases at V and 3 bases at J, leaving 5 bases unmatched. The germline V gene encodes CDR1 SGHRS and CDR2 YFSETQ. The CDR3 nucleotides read TGCGCCAGCAGCTTAAACAGGGGGTTTACAGATACGCAGTATTTT. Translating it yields CASSLNRGFTDTQYF.

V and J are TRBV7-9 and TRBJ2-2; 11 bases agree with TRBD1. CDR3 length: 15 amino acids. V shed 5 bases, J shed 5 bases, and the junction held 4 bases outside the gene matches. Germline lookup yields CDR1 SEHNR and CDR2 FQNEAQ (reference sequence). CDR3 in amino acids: CASSDRDRGTGELFF. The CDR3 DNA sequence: TGTGCCAGCAGCGACCGGGACAGGGGGACCGGGGAGCTGTTTTTT.

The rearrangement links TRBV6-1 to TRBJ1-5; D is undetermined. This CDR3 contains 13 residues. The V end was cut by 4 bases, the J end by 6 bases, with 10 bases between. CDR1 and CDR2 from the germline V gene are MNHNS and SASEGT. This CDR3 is CASSGNYGQPQHF. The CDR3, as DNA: TGTGCCAGCAGTGGTAACTACGGTCAGCCCCAGCATTTT.

In DNA, the CDR3 is TGCAGTGCTAGAGATCGGGGTGGCTACACCTTC. Translating gives CSARDRGGYTF. This chain uses TRBV20-1 with TRBJ1-2; no reliable D call. CDR1 is DFQATT and CDR2 is SNEGSKA in the germline V gene (reference sequence). The CDR3 contains 11 residues. V lost 0 bases, J lost 7 bases, and 6 bases lay in between.

CDR3 loop: CASRLQGATNTEAFF. CDR3 DNA sequence: TGTGCCAGCAGGTTACAGGGGGCTACTAACACTGAAGCTTTCTTT. This chain links TRBV2 with TRBJ1-1; 9 positions agree with TRBD1. The ends lost 6 bases at V and 2 bases at J; junction bases unmatched: 7. The CDR3 runs 15 residues. Germline CDR1 is SNHLY and CDR2 is FYNNEI.

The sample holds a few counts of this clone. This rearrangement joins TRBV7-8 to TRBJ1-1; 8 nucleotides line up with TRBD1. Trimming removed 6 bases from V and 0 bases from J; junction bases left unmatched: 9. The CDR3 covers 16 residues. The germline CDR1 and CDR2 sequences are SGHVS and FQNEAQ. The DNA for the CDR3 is TGTGCCAGCAGGGTGGACAGGGTAATGATGAACACTGAAGCTTTCTTT. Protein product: CASRVDRVMMNTEAFF.